The rows below give T cell receptor beta chains drawn from one sample of a study of beta chain features in type 1 diabetes. Sequencing used immunoSEQ multiplex PCR; TCRdb keeps in-frame clones, though not all of them. The table includes around 200,000 clones, 10% to 15% detected once. The sequenced sample was central memory CD4+ T cells from blood. These TCRs come from a woman between 18 and 29 years old in good health. CDR3s leave out the opening cysteine and the closing phenylalanine or tryptophan. Fields, in order: V gene, clone size, J gene, CDR3 protein. Only part of the rows carry a size: once, few, many, or a class if the clone is expanded.

>TRBV20-1|NA|TRBJ1-1
SARSQGLAF
>TRBV30|few|TRBJ1-1
AGRPYTEAF
>TRBV18|NA|TRBJ2-7
ASSPDRGDYEQY
>TRBV5-1|NA|TRBJ2-7
ASSPGTSLQY
>TRBV5-1|few|TRBJ2-1
ASSPVSSGLYNEQF
>TRBV28|NA|TRBJ2-5
ASSFSGGLAQY
>TRBV28|NA|TRBJ2-7
ASRSGTGEQY
>TRBV2|many|TRBJ2-7
ASSASSYEQY
>TRBV29-1|few|TRBJ2-3
SVGSGKRDTQY
>TRBV28|few|TRBJ2-7
ASSLWHEQY
>TRBV18|few|TRBJ2-3
ASSALASSTDTQY
>TRBV7-9|NA|TRBJ2-2
ASSFRGNDGGELF
>TRBV18|NA|TRBJ2-7
ASSRDSGSYEQY
>TRBV29-1|few|TRBJ1-1
SGKTGNTEAF
>TRBV6-6|NA|TRBJ1-2
ASSNRDRSRDGYT
>TRBV7-9|NA|TRBJ1-2
ASSLAQHYGYT
>TRBV27|few|TRBJ1-2
ASRPTGGYGYT
>TRBV5-1|few|TRBJ2-7
ASSLGRARVYEQY
>TRBV7-8|NA|TRBJ2-3
ASLWREGGDTQY
>TRBV2|few|TRBJ1-5
ASSERGTGYQPQH
>TRBV15|once|TRBJ2-1
ATSRDLADGYNEQF
>TRBV7-2|NA|TRBJ1-1
ASSLGGRGTEAF
>TRBV5-1|few|TRBJ2-7
ASSLDGLAGIYEQY
>TRBV5-1|NA|TRBJ2-5
ASSLTSVYQETQY
>TRBV5-6|NA|TRBJ1-5
ASSWGGHNSNQPQH
>TRBV6-4|few|TRBJ1-5
ASSEYSDQPQH
>TRBV6-5|NA|TRBJ1-5
ASSYAGSNQPQH
>TRBV18|few|TRBJ2-6
ASSPTSSTVSGANVLT
>TRBV18|few|TRBJ2-7
ASSPSSPNEQY
>TRBV23-1|NA|TRBJ2-7
ASSRTRRRRYEQY
>TRBV5-1|few|TRBJ2-3
ASSGGTSGRGADTQY
>TRBV28|NA|TRBJ2-7
ASSRTSVTSYEQY
>TRBV4-3|NA|TRBJ2-1
ASSQGLGSNEQF
>TRBV21-1|NA|TRBJ2-1
ASSARDREKDEQF
>TRBV28|NA|TRBJ2-5
ASSLLSPQY
>TRBV9|few|TRBJ1-2
ASSDPTGSGSGYT
>TRBV18|NA|TRBJ2-7
ASSPTIDEQY
>TRBV30|NA|TRBJ1-4
AWRRDFNEKLF
>TRBV6-5|few|TRBJ1-2
ASRRGDYGYT
>TRBV11-2|NA|TRBJ2-3
ASSQERVFTDTQY
>TRBV7-9|few|TRBJ1-1
ASSQLDRMNTEAF
>TRBV29-1|NA|TRBJ2-3
SVAKDRGQTDTQY
>TRBV11-2|NA|TRBJ1-1
ASSLALRTGSQTEAF
>TRBV14|medium-sized|TRBJ2-1
AKRAGGHNEQF
>TRBV9|NA|TRBJ2-1
ASSVEVTSGGYNEQF